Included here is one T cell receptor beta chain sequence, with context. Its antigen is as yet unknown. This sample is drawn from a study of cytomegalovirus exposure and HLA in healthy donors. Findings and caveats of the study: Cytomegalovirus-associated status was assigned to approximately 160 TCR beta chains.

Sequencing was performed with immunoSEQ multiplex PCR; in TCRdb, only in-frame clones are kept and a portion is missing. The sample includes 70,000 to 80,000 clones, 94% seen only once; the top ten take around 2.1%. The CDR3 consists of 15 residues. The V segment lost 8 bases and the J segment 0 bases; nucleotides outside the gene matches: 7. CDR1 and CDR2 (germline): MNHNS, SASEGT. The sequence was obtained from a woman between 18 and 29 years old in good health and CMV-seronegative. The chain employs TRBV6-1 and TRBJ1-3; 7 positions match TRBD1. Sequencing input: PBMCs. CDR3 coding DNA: TGTGCCAGCGATCCGACAGGGAGCTCTGGAAACACCATATATTTT. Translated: CASDPTGSSGNTIYF.